This T cell receptor beta chain came from a study of CD8 T cells in Susac syndrome (dated by TCRdb to between 2018 and 2021). Describing the broader study: Of the Susac syndrome patients who were sequenced, fewer than 10 were in clinical remission while six had clinically active disease. Whether CD8+ T cell activation and differentiation in Susac syndrome was antigen driven was tested using repertoire sequencing. Susac syndrome patients were therapy-naive, on corticosteroids (some also receiving IVIg), or on IVIg alone at blood withdrawal.

RNA was extracted with the RNeasy kit and about 0.5 to 1 ug was reverse transcribed using random hexamers. The immunoSEQ multiplex PCR assay, which covers 54 Vbeta and 13 Jbeta segments, was used to amplify TCR beta CDR3 regions. PCR amplification bias was corrected using a synthetic template baseline for primer optimization and computational correction. Per the authors' processing: Reads were annotated to V, D and J genes according to IMGT and were analyzed with immunoSEQ Analyzer, with only productive sequences retained. To calculate clonality, Shannon entropy was normalized by log2 of the number of productive unique sequences and then subtracted from one. Public and private clones were assessed among the 100 most prevalent clones of each patient and control. Clones were defined as Susac-specific when absent from the healthy and MS cohorts, from about 970 published viral clones and from other ImmuneACCESS disease sequences. The raw public data were reprocessed by TCRdb itself: fastp quality trimming at Q25, MiXCR clonotype calling, in-frame beta chains only. All rows with the same CDR3 protein become a single entry with the most common DNA and genes. The V and J calls here are based on TCRdb, not the publication. Present in this sample are 140,000 or so distinct CDR3 sequences, roughly 95% of which were seen just once. The ten largest clones take up 0.084% of the sample.

Remarks on this clonotype: The clone's antigen remains unknown. One base away there is no much larger clone; base qualities are not given.

The paper as a whole reports these results and caveats: The number of individuals in the TCR sequencing and HLA analysis was recognized as being relatively small. In patients with Susac syndrome, the CD4+ T cell repertoire showed no detectable clonal expansion.

Between the V and J ends, shortened by 5 bases and 7 bases respectively, the junction contains 8 bases. The CDR3 measures 12 amino acids from cysteine to phenylalanine. The read is trimmed to its CDR3 DNA, 36 bases read in frame from base 1. High-throughput TCR beta sequencing profiled peripheral blood CD8+ and CD4+ T cells from healthy donors, Susac syndrome patients and multiple sclerosis patients. Susac syndrome patients met recently defined diagnostic criteria for definite or probable disease. Bulk CD8+ and CD4+ T cells were purified by magnetic negative isolation, while CD8+ TEMRA cells were enriched using FACS. Blood was collected in EDTA tubes and processed within 24 hours, with PBMCs isolated through density gradient centrifugation. PBMCs destined for TCR sequencing were cryopreserved in liquid nitrogen and later thawed in a 37 °C water bath. The sorted or isolated CD4+, CD8+ and CD8+ TEMRA cells reached a purity of at least 90%.

Recombination linked TRBV12-3 or TRBV12-4 to TRBJ2-2; D gene: possibly TRBD1, on 6 matching bases. Source material: CD4+ T cells from PBMCs. This receptor was obtained from a human donor with Susac syndrome. CDR3 sequence: CASSPGVGELFF. At the DNA level, the sequence is TGTGCCAGCAGTCCAGGGGTCGGGGAGCTGTTTTTT.